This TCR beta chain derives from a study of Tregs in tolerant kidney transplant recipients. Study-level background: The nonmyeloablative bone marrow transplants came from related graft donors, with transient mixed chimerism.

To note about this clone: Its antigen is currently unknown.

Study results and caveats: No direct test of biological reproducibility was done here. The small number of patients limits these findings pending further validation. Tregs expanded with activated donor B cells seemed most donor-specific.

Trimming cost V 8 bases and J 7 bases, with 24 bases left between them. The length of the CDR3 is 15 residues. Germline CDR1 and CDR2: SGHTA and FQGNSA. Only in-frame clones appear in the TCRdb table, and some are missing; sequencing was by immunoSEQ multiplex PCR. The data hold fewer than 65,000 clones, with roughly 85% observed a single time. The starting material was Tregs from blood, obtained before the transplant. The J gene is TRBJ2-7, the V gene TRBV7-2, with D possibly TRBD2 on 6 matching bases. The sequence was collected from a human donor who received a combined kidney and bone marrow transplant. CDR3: CASRSGGLAPWEQYF. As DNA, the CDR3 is TGTGCCAGCCGATCCGGAGGGCTAGCGCCATGGGAGCAGTACTTC.